Listed below are T cell receptor beta chains from one sample, sequenced in a study of T-cell reconstitution after alpha-beta-depleted transplantation in children. TCRdb reprocessed the PCR reads with MiXCR, giving one entry per CDR3 protein. The sample lists hundreds of thousands of distinct CDR3 sequences; 20% to 30% were seen once. The specimen comprised PBMCs, mostly from graft donor cells, sampled 360 days after TCRalphabeta/CD19-depleted stem cell transplant. The source is a female patient aged 2-10 years who had a stem cell transplant for congenital amegakaryocytic thrombocytopenia, so the T cells may come from the graft donor. Each CDR3 is given with its conserved first and last residue. A D gene is named only where the DNA matches it firmly. A row's size may be missing; if present it is once, few, many or a size class.

d_call: TRBD2
clone_size: -
j_call: TRBJ2-5
v_call: TRBV4-3
cdr3_nt: TGCGCCAGCAGCCAAGATCTTAGCGGGAGGGCCGGGCAGGAGACCCAGTACTTC
cdr3_aa: CASSQDLSGRAGQETQYF

d_call: -
clone_size: few
j_call: TRBJ2-2
v_call: TRBV7-8
cdr3_nt: TGTGCCAGCCTCCCTCTTAGGTACACCGGGGAGCTGTTTTTT
cdr3_aa: CASLPLRYTGELFF

d_call: -
clone_size: -
j_call: TRBJ1-2
v_call: TRBV28
cdr3_nt: TGTGCCAGCAGTTTAGGGACGGTGAATGGCTACACCTTC
cdr3_aa: CASSLGTVNGYTF

d_call: -
clone_size: -
j_call: TRBJ2-2
v_call: TRBV5-1
cdr3_nt: TGCGCCAGCAGCTTTCAGGGGGAGGAGACCGGGGAGCTGTTTTTT
cdr3_aa: CASSFQGEETGELFF

d_call: TRBD2
clone_size: many
j_call: TRBJ2-1
v_call: TRBV5-1
cdr3_nt: TGCGCCAGCAGCTTGGTGCTAGCGGGGAACAATGAGCAGTTCTTC
cdr3_aa: CASSLVLAGNNEQFF

d_call: TRBD2
clone_size: few
j_call: TRBJ2-1
v_call: TRBV20-1
cdr3_nt: TGCAGTGCTAGAGTAGCTAGCGGGACTGCCTCCTACAATGAGCAGTTCTTC
cdr3_aa: CSARVASGTASYNEQFF

d_call: -
clone_size: few
j_call: TRBJ2-7
v_call: TRBV10-3
cdr3_nt: TGTGCCTCCAGGGAGACAACCTACGAGCAGTACTTC
cdr3_aa: CASRETTYEQYF

d_call: -
clone_size: -
j_call: TRBJ2-5
v_call: TRBV4-2
cdr3_nt: TGTGCCAGCAGCCCCTCCCCCCGCGGGACCCAGTACTTC
cdr3_aa: CASSPSPRGTQYF

d_call: -
clone_size: few
j_call: TRBJ2-7
v_call: TRBV10-3
cdr3_nt: TGTGCCATCAGTTTTAGCGGTGGCGAGCAGTACTTC
cdr3_aa: CAISFSGGEQYF

d_call: -
clone_size: many
j_call: TRBJ1-5
v_call: TRBV5-1
cdr3_nt: TGCGCCAGCAGCTTGGATTGGGGAATGCAGCCCCAGCATTTT
cdr3_aa: CASSLDWGMQPQHF

d_call: TRBD1
clone_size: -
j_call: TRBJ2-2
v_call: TRBV6-1
cdr3_nt: TGTGCCAGTGCCGGGACAGGGGGGACCGGGGAGCTGTTTTTT
cdr3_aa: CASAGTGGTGELFF

d_call: TRBD1
clone_size: few
j_call: TRBJ1-2
v_call: TRBV7-9
cdr3_nt: TGTGCCAGCAGCGTCCCACAGGGGGCTCTGAACTATGGCTACACCTTC
cdr3_aa: CASSVPQGALNYGYTF

d_call: TRBD1
clone_size: -
j_call: TRBJ2-2
v_call: TRBV20-1
cdr3_nt: TGCAGTGCTAGAGGGCAGGGGGCGAACACCGGGGAGCTGTTTTTT
cdr3_aa: CSARGQGANTGELFF

d_call: -
clone_size: -
j_call: TRBJ1-2
v_call: TRBV5-1
cdr3_nt: TGCGCCAGCAGCCAATCGACAGGTCACAGCGGCGATTCTGGCTACACCTTC
cdr3_aa: CASSQSTGHSGDSGYTF

d_call: -
clone_size: once
j_call: TRBJ2-5
v_call: TRBV12-3/TRBV12-4
cdr3_nt: TGTGCCAGCAGTTTATGGTGGGGGGGCACGGAGACCCAGTACTTC
cdr3_aa: CASSLWWGGTETQYF

d_call: TRBD2
clone_size: -
j_call: TRBJ2-3
v_call: TRBV7-6
cdr3_nt: TGTGCCAGCAGCTCACTAGCGTCAGGTGGAGATACGCAGTATTTT
cdr3_aa: CASSSLASGGDTQYF

d_call: TRBD2
clone_size: -
j_call: TRBJ2-1
v_call: TRBV20-1
cdr3_nt: TGCAGTGCTTCTAGACTAGCGGGGGGTCCCTACAATGAGCAGTTCTTC
cdr3_aa: CSASRLAGGPYNEQFF

d_call: -
clone_size: many
j_call: TRBJ1-3
v_call: TRBV6-5
cdr3_nt: TGTGCCAGCAGTTTCACCCTGACCGGGGCTGGAAACACCATATATTTT
cdr3_aa: CASSFTLTGAGNTIYF

d_call: TRBD2
clone_size: few
j_call: TRBJ2-1
v_call: TRBV3-1
cdr3_nt: TGTGCCAGCAGCCCTAGCGGGGGGTACTCCTACAATGAGCAGTTCTTC
cdr3_aa: CASSPSGGYSYNEQFF

d_call: -
clone_size: -
j_call: TRBJ2-7
v_call: TRBV7-2
cdr3_nt: TGTGCCAGCAGCTTAAGACAGGCAACCAACGAGCAGTACTTC
cdr3_aa: CASSLRQATNEQYF

d_call: TRBD2
clone_size: -
j_call: TRBJ2-7
v_call: TRBV5-4
cdr3_nt: TGTGCCAGCAGCTTGGTACTAGCGGGAACCTACGAGCAGTACTTC
cdr3_aa: CASSLVLAGTYEQYF

d_call: -
clone_size: -
j_call: TRBJ1-1
v_call: TRBV6-2/TRBV6-3
cdr3_nt: TGTGCCAGCATCCCGGACTGGAGTGTCACTGAAGCTTTCTTT
cdr3_aa: CASIPDWSVTEAFF

d_call: TRBD2
clone_size: -
j_call: TRBJ2-5
v_call: TRBV18
cdr3_nt: TGTGCCAGCTCACCACCTAGCGGGGGAAGCGAAGAGACCCAGTACTTC
cdr3_aa: CASSPPSGGSEETQYF

d_call: -
clone_size: -
j_call: TRBJ1-5
v_call: TRBV12-3/TRBV12-4
cdr3_nt: TGTGCCAGCAGTTTCCGTAGCAATCAGCCCCAGCATTTT
cdr3_aa: CASSFRSNQPQHF

d_call: TRBD1
clone_size: -
j_call: TRBJ2-2
v_call: TRBV10-3
cdr3_nt: TGTGCCATCAGTTACGGACAGGGATTGAACACCGGGGAGCTGTTTTTT
cdr3_aa: CAISYGQGLNTGELFF

d_call: TRBD1
clone_size: few
j_call: TRBJ2-3
v_call: TRBV12-3/TRBV12-4
cdr3_nt: TGTGCCAGCAGTGCCACAGGGGGACGCACAGATACGCAGTATTTT
cdr3_aa: CASSATGGRTDTQYF

d_call: TRBD1
clone_size: -
j_call: TRBJ2-5
v_call: TRBV12-3/TRBV12-4
cdr3_nt: TGTGCCAGCAGTTTAAGTCTGGGGACAGGGGCGGAGGGAGTCCAAGAGACCCAGTACTTC
cdr3_aa: CASSLSLGTGAEGVQETQYF

d_call: TRBD1
clone_size: once
j_call: TRBJ1-2
v_call: TRBV4-1
cdr3_nt: TGCGCCAGCAGCGACAGGGTTTGGTCTGGCTCCACCTTC
cdr3_aa: CASSDRVWSGSTF

d_call: TRBD2
clone_size: -
j_call: TRBJ2-3
v_call: TRBV30
cdr3_nt: TGTGCTGGGGGCCTAGCGGGAAAAAGCACAGATACGCAGTATTTT
cdr3_aa: CAGGLAGKSTDTQYF

d_call: TRBD1
clone_size: many
j_call: TRBJ2-7
v_call: TRBV29-1
cdr3_nt: TGCAGCGTTTACAGGGGTCCCTCCTACGAGCAGTACTTC
cdr3_aa: CSVYRGPSYEQYF

d_call: -
clone_size: many
j_call: TRBJ2-5
v_call: TRBV2
cdr3_nt: TGTGCCAGCGAGATCCAAGAGACCCAGTACTTC
cdr3_aa: CASEIQETQYF

d_call: -
clone_size: few
j_call: TRBJ1-1
v_call: TRBV30
cdr3_nt: TGTGCCTGGAGTATCCGGAGACTGAACACTGAAGCTTTCTTT
cdr3_aa: CAWSIRRLNTEAFF

d_call: -
clone_size: few
j_call: TRBJ1-5
v_call: TRBV20-1
cdr3_nt: TGCAGTGCTAGAGTCGATCACAATCAGCCCCAGCATTTT
cdr3_aa: CSARVDHNQPQHF

d_call: -
clone_size: -
j_call: TRBJ2-2
v_call: TRBV7-6
cdr3_nt: TGTGCCAGCAGCTTAGCGCCGGGGTCAGGTGTGAACACCGGGGAGCTGTTTTTT
cdr3_aa: CASSLAPGSGVNTGELFF

d_call: -
clone_size: -
j_call: TRBJ2-7
v_call: TRBV7-2
cdr3_nt: TGTGCCAGCAGCTTAAGGTGGGGGGAAAAGCAGTACTTC
cdr3_aa: CASSLRWGEKQYF

d_call: -
clone_size: -
j_call: TRBJ2-6
v_call: TRBV5-6
cdr3_nt: TGTGCCAGCAGCTTCGGGCTGGAGGGGGCGCGGGGTCCTGGGGCCAACGTCCTGACTTTC
cdr3_aa: CASSFGLEGARGPGANVLTF

d_call: -
clone_size: -
j_call: TRBJ2-2
v_call: TRBV12-5
cdr3_nt: TGTGCTAGTGGTTTGGCGGACGACCTGGAGCTGTTTTTT
cdr3_aa: CASGLADDLELFF

d_call: -
clone_size: -
j_call: TRBJ1-1
v_call: TRBV2
cdr3_nt: TGTGCCAGCAGGTTATACTCATCCGGCTGGAACACTGAAGCTTTCTTT
cdr3_aa: CASRLYSSGWNTEAFF

d_call: TRBD1
clone_size: -
j_call: TRBJ2-5
v_call: TRBV20-1
cdr3_nt: TGCAGTGCTTGTTTACAGGGGCTGGAGACCCAGTACTTC
cdr3_aa: CSACLQGLETQYF

d_call: TRBD1
clone_size: -
j_call: TRBJ2-5
v_call: TRBV5-1
cdr3_nt: TGCGCCAGCAGCTTGGGGGACAGGGGAGAGACCCAGTACTTC
cdr3_aa: CASSLGDRGETQYF

d_call: -
clone_size: -
j_call: TRBJ2-7
v_call: TRBV4-1
cdr3_nt: TGCGCCAGCAGCCACTGGCGGTACGGACCCTACGAGCAGTACTTC
cdr3_aa: CASSHWRYGPYEQYF

d_call: -
clone_size: few
j_call: TRBJ2-2
v_call: TRBV28
cdr3_nt: TGTGCCAGCAGACCAACCTGGCGTTACACCGGGGAGCTGTTTTTT
cdr3_aa: CASRPTWRYTGELFF

d_call: TRBD1
clone_size: -
j_call: TRBJ2-3
v_call: TRBV10-3
cdr3_nt: TGTGCCAGCCAGACAGGGGAAAGATTCGCAGATACGCAGTATTTT
cdr3_aa: CASQTGERFADTQYF

d_call: TRBD1
clone_size: -
j_call: TRBJ1-1
v_call: TRBV20-1
cdr3_nt: TGCAGTGCTAGAGCGGGACAGGGGGCCCAGCTGGGAGCTTTCTTT
cdr3_aa: CSARAGQGAQLGAFF

d_call: -
clone_size: -
j_call: TRBJ1-2
v_call: TRBV4-1
cdr3_nt: TGCGCCAGCAGCCAAGCTTTTTCTGCTAACTATGGCTACACCTTC
cdr3_aa: CASSQAFSANYGYTF

d_call: -
clone_size: few
j_call: TRBJ1-2
v_call: TRBV20-1
cdr3_nt: TGCAGTGCTACACAACCGACAGGAGGAGCGGATGGCTACACCTTC
cdr3_aa: CSATQPTGGADGYTF

d_call: -
clone_size: many
j_call: TRBJ2-7
v_call: TRBV19
cdr3_nt: TGTGCCAGTAGTATCCGGGGAAACGAGCAGTACTTC
cdr3_aa: CASSIRGNEQYF

d_call: TRBD2
clone_size: -
j_call: TRBJ2-7
v_call: TRBV3-1
cdr3_nt: TGTGCCAGCAGCGACACGGGACTAGAGGGCGACGAGCAGTACTTC
cdr3_aa: CASSDTGLEGDEQYF

d_call: TRBD1
clone_size: few
j_call: TRBJ1-5
v_call: TRBV10-3
cdr3_nt: TGTGCCATCAGTGAGTCGAAAAGGGGGCTGCAGCCCCAGCATTTT
cdr3_aa: CAISESKRGLQPQHF

d_call: -
clone_size: few
j_call: TRBJ2-5
v_call: TRBV12-3/TRBV12-4
cdr3_nt: TGTGCCAGCAGTTTAAAACTAGCCAGATTAGGGGAGACCCAGTACTTC
cdr3_aa: CASSLKLARLGETQYF

d_call: -
clone_size: -
j_call: TRBJ1-3
v_call: TRBV29-1
cdr3_nt: TGCAGCGTCCAGCTGGGAAACACCATATATTTT
cdr3_aa: CSVQLGNTIYF

d_call: -
clone_size: few
j_call: TRBJ1-2
v_call: TRBV29-1
cdr3_nt: TGCAGCGTTGAAAGTGGGGGTGGCTACACCTTC
cdr3_aa: CSVESGGGYTF

d_call: -
clone_size: -
j_call: TRBJ1-2
v_call: TRBV29-1
cdr3_nt: TGCAGCGTTGAAAAAGGACAGCTGTTTAGTAACTATGGCTACACCTTC
cdr3_aa: CSVEKGQLFSNYGYTF